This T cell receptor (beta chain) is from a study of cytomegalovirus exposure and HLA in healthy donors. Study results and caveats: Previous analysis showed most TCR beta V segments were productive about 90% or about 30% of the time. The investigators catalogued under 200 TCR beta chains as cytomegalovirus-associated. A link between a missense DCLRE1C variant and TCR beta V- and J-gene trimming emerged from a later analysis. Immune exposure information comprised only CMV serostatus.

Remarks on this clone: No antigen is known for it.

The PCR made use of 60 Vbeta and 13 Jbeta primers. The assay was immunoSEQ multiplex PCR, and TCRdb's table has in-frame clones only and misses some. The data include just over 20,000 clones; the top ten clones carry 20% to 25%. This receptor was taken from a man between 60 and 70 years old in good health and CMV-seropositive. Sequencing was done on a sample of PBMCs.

Written as DNA, the CDR3 is TGTGCCAGCAGCTTAGGCGTTAGCGGACAAGAGACCCAGTACTTC. Its protein product is CASSLGVSGQETQYF. V gene TRBV13 combines with J gene TRBJ2-5, with TRBD2 as a possible D gene (6 bases). CDR3 length equals 15 residues. V was pared by 0 bases and J by 2 bases, with 10 bases between. Germline CDR1 reads PRHDT; CDR2 reads FYEKMQ (reference sequence).